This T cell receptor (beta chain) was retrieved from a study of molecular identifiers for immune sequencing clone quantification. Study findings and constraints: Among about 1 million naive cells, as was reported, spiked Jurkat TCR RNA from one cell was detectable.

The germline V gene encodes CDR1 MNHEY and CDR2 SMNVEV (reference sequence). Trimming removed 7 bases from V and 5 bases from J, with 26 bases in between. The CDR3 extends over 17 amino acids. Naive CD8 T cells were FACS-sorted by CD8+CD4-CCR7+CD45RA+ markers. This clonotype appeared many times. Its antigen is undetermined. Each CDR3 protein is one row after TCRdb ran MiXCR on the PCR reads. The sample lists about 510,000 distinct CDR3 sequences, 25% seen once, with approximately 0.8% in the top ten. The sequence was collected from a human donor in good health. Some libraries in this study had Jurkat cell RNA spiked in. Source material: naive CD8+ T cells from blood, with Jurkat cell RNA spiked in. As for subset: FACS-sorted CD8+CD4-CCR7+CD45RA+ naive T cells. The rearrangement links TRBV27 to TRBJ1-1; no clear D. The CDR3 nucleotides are TGTGCCAGCATCCCACAGCGTCGGAGGACGTTTGGGACTGAAGCTTTCTTT. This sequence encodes CASIPQRRRTFGTEAFF.